This T cell receptor beta chain originates from a study of OX40 agonist ivuxolimab in advanced cancers. The study, taken as a whole, reports: The study observed clonal expansion of CD4+ and CD8+ blood T cells by week 6 at 0.1 to 3.0 mg/kg.

Sequencing was performed with immunoSEQ multiplex PCR; in TCRdb, only in-frame clones are kept and a portion is missing. The table shows roughly 77,000 clones, with about 92% occurring only once. As regards this clone: Antigen specificity is unknown.

Losses at the gene ends were 2 bases for V and 10 bases for J; bases not matched to a gene: 16. Germline V CDR1 and CDR2: MGHRA, YSYEKL. CDR3 size: 19 residues. The rearrangement links TRBV4-1 to TRBJ2-1, with 14 bases matching TRBD2. This clonotype was sampled from an adult with an advanced solid tumor such as melanoma, head and neck, liver or kidney cancer. Sequenced here: CD4+ or CD8+ T cells sorted from blood, sampled in a trial of the OX40 agonist ivuxolimab. The CDR3 nucleotides are TGCGCCAGCAGCCAAAACCATGCCCGACTAGCGGGAGGGCGGGGGGAGCAGTTCTTC. It codes for CASSQNHARLAGGRGEQFF.